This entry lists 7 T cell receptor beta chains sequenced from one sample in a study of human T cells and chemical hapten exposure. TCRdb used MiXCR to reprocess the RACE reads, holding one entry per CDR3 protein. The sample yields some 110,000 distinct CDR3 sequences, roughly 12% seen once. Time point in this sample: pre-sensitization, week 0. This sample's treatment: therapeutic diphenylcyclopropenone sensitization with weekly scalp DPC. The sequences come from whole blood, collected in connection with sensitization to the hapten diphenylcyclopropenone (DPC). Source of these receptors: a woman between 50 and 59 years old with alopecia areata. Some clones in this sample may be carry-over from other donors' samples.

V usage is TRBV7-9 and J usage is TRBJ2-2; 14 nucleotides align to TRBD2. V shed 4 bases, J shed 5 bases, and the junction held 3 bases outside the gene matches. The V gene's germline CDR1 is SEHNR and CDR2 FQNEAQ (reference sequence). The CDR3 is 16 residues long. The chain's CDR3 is CASSSGTSGGTGELFF. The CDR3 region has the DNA TGTGCCAGCAGCTCCGGGACTAGCGGGGGAACCGGGGAGCTGTTTTTT.

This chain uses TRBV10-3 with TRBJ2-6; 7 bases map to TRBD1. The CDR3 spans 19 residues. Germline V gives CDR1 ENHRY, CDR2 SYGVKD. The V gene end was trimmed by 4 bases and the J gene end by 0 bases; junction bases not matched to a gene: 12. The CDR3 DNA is TGTGCCATCAGTGCGCCCCTGACAGGGCTTAGCTCTGGGGCCAACGTCCTGACTTTC. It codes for CAISAPLTGLSSGANVLTF.

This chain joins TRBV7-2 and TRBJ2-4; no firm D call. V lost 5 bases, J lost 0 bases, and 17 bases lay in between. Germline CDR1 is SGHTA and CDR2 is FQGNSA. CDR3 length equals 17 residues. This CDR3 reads CASSPEPPRVAKNIQYF. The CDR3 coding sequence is TGTGCCAGCAGCCCCGAGCCTCCACGAGTAGCCAAAAACATTCAGTACTTC.

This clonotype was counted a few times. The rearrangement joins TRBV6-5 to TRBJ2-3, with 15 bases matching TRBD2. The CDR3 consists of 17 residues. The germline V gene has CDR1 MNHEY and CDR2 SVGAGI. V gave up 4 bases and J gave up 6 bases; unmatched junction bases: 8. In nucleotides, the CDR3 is TGTGCCAGCAGTTGGGAAGGGACTAGCGGGGGGAGGGATACGCAGTATTTT. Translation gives CASSWEGTSGGRDTQYF.

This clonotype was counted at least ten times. The CDR3 is CASSFGGALAYEQYF. The CDR3 bases are TGTGCCAGCAGTTTTGGCGGGGCCTTAGCCTACGAGCAGTACTTC. This sequence joins TRBV28 and TRBJ2-7; TRBD2 might be the D (6 bases). V was pared by 3 bases and J by 2 bases, with 14 bases between. CDR1 is MDHEN, CDR2 SYDVKM, per germline. The CDR3 covers 15 residues.

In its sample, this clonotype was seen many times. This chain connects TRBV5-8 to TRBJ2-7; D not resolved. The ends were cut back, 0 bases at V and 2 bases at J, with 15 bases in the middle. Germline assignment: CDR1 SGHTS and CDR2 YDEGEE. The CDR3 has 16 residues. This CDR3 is CASSLVFRRPTYEQYF. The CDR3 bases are TGTGCCAGCAGCTTGGTATTCAGGCGTCCGACCTACGAGCAGTACTTC.

This CDR3 reads CASSAGGLDNDEQFF. In DNA form, the CDR3 reads TGCGCCAGCTCAGCGGGAGGACTTGACAACGATGAGCAGTTCTTC. This chain connects TRBV5-1 to TRBJ2-1, with TRBD2 matching over 9 bases. CDR1 is SGHRS and CDR2 is YFSETQ in the germline V gene. Trimming removed 7 bases from V and 8 bases from J; junction bases left unmatched: 13. The CDR3 sequence is 15 residues long.